What follows is one T cell receptor (beta chain) and its context. These data come from a study of blood T cell repertoires in COVID-19. About the research overall: COVID-19 samples, acute and convalescent, were from the United States, Italy and Spain. PBMCs, B-cell-depleted T cells, or T cells were the source of the cDNA or gDNA that made up the material.

CDR3 length: 12 amino acids. Germline V gene sequence: CDR1 SGHRS, CDR2 YFSETQ. Between the trimmed V and J ends, which lost 2 bases and 5 bases, there was a span of 7 bases. Authors' methods: Reference gene primer amplification yielded estimated nucleated cell counts. Method: immunoSEQ multiplex PCR; TCRdb's copy keeps in-frame clones and lacks some. That table gives V, J and clone size, and the DNA gave D and trimming. The sample carries some 120,000 clones, about 88% recorded once. This sequence joins TRBV5-1 and TRBJ2-5; D gene ambiguous. The sample comprised peripheral blood. The receptor comes from an elderly woman with acute or convalescent COVID-19. The CDR3 DNA reads as TGCGCCAGCAGCTTTTCCGGGGAGACCCAGTACTTC. The encoded protein is CASSFSGETQYF.